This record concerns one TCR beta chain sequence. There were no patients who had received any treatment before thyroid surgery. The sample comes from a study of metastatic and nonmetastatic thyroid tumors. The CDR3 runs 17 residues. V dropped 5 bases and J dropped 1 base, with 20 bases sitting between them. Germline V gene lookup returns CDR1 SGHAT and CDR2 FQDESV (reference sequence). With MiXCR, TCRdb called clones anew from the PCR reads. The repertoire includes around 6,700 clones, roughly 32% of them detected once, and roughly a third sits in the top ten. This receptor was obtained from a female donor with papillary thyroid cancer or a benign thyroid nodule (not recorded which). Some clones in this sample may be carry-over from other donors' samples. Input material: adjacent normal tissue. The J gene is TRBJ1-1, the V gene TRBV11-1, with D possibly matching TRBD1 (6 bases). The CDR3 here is CASSQGTAGRGNTEAFF. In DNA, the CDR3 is TGTGCCAGCAGCCAGGGGACCGCCGGGAGGGGGAACACTGAAGCTTTCTTT. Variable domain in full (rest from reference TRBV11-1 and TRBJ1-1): EAEVAQSPRYKITEKSQAVAFWCDPISGHATLYWYRQILGQGPELLVQFQDESVVDDSQLPKDRFSAERLKGVDSTLKIQPAELGDSAMYLCASSQGTAGRGNTEAFFGQGTRLTVV.